A single sample gave rise to the 29 T cell receptor beta chains below, sequenced in a study of blood T cells in healthy people across ages. For the second PCR, which ran for 7 to 11 cycles, a sample-barcoded 5' primer and a J-beta primer mix were used. TCRdb analysed the 5' RACE reads with MiXCR anew, one entry per CDR3 protein. The sample includes hundreds of thousands of distinct CDR3 sequences, 20% to 25% of them seen just once. The sequenced material came from blood. Source of these receptors: a man between 65 and 80 years old in good health.

This clonotype came up a few times. V is TRBV6-2 or TRBV6-3 and J is TRBJ2-5, with 12 bases matching TRBD2. The V and J ends lost 6 bases and 3 bases, in that order; junction bases with no gene match: 2. The CDR3 has 14 amino acids. Germline V gives CDR1 MNHEY, CDR2 SVGEGT. The CDR3 loop is CASRRLAGEETQYF. The CDR3 DNA sequence: TGTGCCAGCAGGAGACTAGCGGGAGAAGAGACCCAGTACTTC.

This sequence joins TRBV7-3 and TRBJ2-3, with a possible D match to TRBD2 (6 bases). The germline gives CDR1 SGHTA, CDR2 FQGTGA. V gave up 4 bases and J gave up 8 bases, with 13 bases separating them. There are 13 residues in the CDR3. CDR3 sequence: CASSSGSGGTQYF. The DNA of the CDR3 is TGTGCCAGCAGCTCCGGGAGTGGAGGTACGCAGTATTTT.

The V and J genes are TRBV6-2 or TRBV6-3 and TRBJ2-7; 10 positions match TRBD1. With 7 bases clipped from V and 5 bases from J, the junction kept 2 bases outside the gene matches. CDR3 length: 12 residues. Germline V gene sequence: CDR1 MNHEY, CDR2 SVGEGT. In DNA, the CDR3 is TGTGCCAGCATAGGACAGGGGGACGAGCAGTACTTC. It codes for CASIGQGDEQYF.

This clonotype was observed a few times. This sequence joins TRBV2 and TRBJ2-3; a weak D match, TRBD2 (6 bases). Germline assignment: CDR1 SNHLY and CDR2 FYNNEI. The V and J ends lost 7 bases and 1 base respectively, with 18 bases between them. The CDR3 contains 16 residues. Here the CDR3 reads CASTPITRRGTDTQYF. The CDR3 DNA sequence: TGTGCCAGCACCCCTATCACCCGGAGGGGCACAGATACGCAGTATTTT. Filled out from reference TRBV2 and TRBJ2-3, the complete variable domain reads EPEVTQTPSHQVTQMGQEVILRCVPISNHLYFYWYRQILGQKVEFLVSFYNNEISEKSEIFDDQFSVERPDGSNFTLKIRSTKLEDSAMYFCASTPITRRGTDTQYFGPGTRLTVL.

The table lists this clonotype with a few counts. V usage is TRBV6-1 and J usage is TRBJ2-1; weak D call: TRBD1 (6 bases). The CDR3 is 15 residues long. V was shortened by 8 bases and J by 0 bases, with 14 bases between the two germline ends. CDR1 is MNHNS and CDR2 is SASEGT in the germline V gene. Here the CDR3 reads CASGGGSGSYNEQFF. DNA of the CDR3: TGTGCCAGCGGGGGCGGAAGCGGCTCCTACAATGAGCAGTTCTTC.

The chain links TRBV25-1 to TRBJ1-3; D is ambiguous. This CDR3 has 15 residues. Between the trimmed V and J ends, which lost 7 bases and 0 bases, there was a span of 13 bases. The germline V gene has CDR1 MGHDK and CDR2 SYGVNS. CDR3 protein: CASKLDGDSGNTIYF. CDR3 in DNA: TGTGCCAGCAAACTCGACGGCGACTCTGGAAACACCATATATTTT.

There are a few counts of this clonotype. The chain combines TRBV7-2 with TRBJ2-1, with TRBD1 matching over 7 bases. Gene TRBJ2-7 matches the end of the DNA better, so the J call may be wrong. The CDR3 spans 14 residues. Looked up from germline, CDR1 is SGHTA and CDR2 is FQGNSA. CDR3 loop: CASSLARQGYEQYF. The CDR3 DNA sequence: TGTGCCAGCAGCTTAGCCCGACAGGGCTACGAGCAGTACTTC.

This chain links TRBV7-9 with TRBJ2-1, with TRBD2 identical over 8 bases. The CDR3 extends over 14 amino acids. CDR1 is SEHNR, CDR2 FQNEAQ, per germline (reference sequence). After removal of 3 bases from V and 7 bases from J, the junction contained 5 bases not matched to a gene. Here the CDR3 reads CASSFRGRLNEQFF. CDR3 coding DNA: TGTGCCAGCAGCTTCCGCGGGAGGTTAAATGAGCAGTTCTTC.

This clonotype was recorded at least ten times. The J gene is TRBJ2-3, the V gene TRBV20-1; D possibly uses TRBD1 or TRBD2 (5 bases each). V lost 6 bases and J lost 1, with 17 bases in between. CDR1 DFQATT and CDR2 SNEGSKA come from the germline V gene (reference sequence). The CDR3 loop spans 15 amino acids. CDR3 sequence: CSATGTGEGTDTQYF. CDR3 in DNA: TGCAGTGCGACGGGGACCGGGGAAGGCACAGATACGCAGTATTTT.

This clonotype was recorded a few times. This chain joins TRBV20-1 and TRBJ2-2; D is unclear. V dropped 5 bases and J dropped 5 bases, with 18 bases sitting between them. This CDR3 is built from 15 residues. Germline V CDR1 and CDR2: DFQATT, SNEGSKA (reference sequence). CDR3 loop: CSASRSRARTGELFF. For the CDR3, the DNA is TGCAGTGCTTCACGTTCGAGAGCGCGGACCGGGGAGCTGTTTTTT.

The CDR3 region is CASSIWGGLEANVLTF. CDR3 coding DNA: TGTGCCAGTAGTATTTGGGGGGGATTGGAGGCCAACGTCCTGACTTTC. V and J are TRBV19 and TRBJ2-6, with 7 bases aligning to TRBD2. From germline, CDR1 is LNHDA and CDR2 SQIVND (reference sequence). There are 16 residues in the CDR3. Trimming took 3 bases from V and 6 from J; bases not matched to a gene: 8.

This clonotype was detected only a few times. J is TRBJ1-3 and V is TRBV10-3; D is ambiguous. The CDR3 has 12 amino acids. Germline V gene data show CDR1 as ENHRY and CDR2 as SYGVKD. Trimming removed 10 bases at V and 4 bases at J, with 11 bases between. CDR3 sequence: CATTERGNTIYF. In DNA, the CDR3 is TGTGCCACCACCGAGAGAGGAAACACCATATATTTT.

This clonotype was observed a handful of times. The V gene is TRBV5-1, the J gene TRBJ2-2; 9 bases are a match to TRBD1. J lost 0 bases, V lost 1 base, and 7 bases had no gene match. This CDR3 has 18 amino acids. Looked up from germline, CDR1 is SGHRS and CDR2 is YFSETQ. The CDR3 DNA is TGCGCCAGCAGCTTGACCTATTGGACAGGGGCGAACACCGGGGAGCTGTTTTTT. It encodes CASSLTYWTGANTGELFF.

Ten or more counts support this clonotype. This chain links TRBV7-2 with TRBJ2-5; D is possibly TRBD1 (6 bases). Germline values: CDR1 SGHTA, CDR2 FQGNSA. V shed 0 bases and J shed 3 bases, with 8 bases lying between them. The CDR3 is 14 amino acids. CDR3 sequence (DNA): TGTGCCAGCAGCTTAGCGCAGGGGAAAGAGACCCAGTACTTC. It is translated as CASSLAQGKETQYF.

This clonotype has only a few counts. This sequence joins TRBV6-1 and TRBJ1-3, with TRBD1 matching over 11 bases. CDR1 MNHNS and CDR2 SASEGT come from the germline V gene. The CDR3 runs 18 residues. With 6 bases clipped from V and 3 bases from J, the junction kept 13 bases outside the gene matches. CDR3 protein: CASSSPAGTGGIGNTIYF. The CDR3 region has the DNA TGTGCCAGCAGCTCTCCTGCCGGGACAGGGGGAATTGGAAACACCATATATTTT.

This clonotype has a handful of counts. This sequence joins TRBV15 and TRBJ1-6, with a possible D match to TRBD1 (6 bases). Trimming pared 6 bases from V and 7 bases from J, leaving 13 bases between. Germline V gene data show CDR1 as LNHNV and CDR2 as YYDKDF (reference sequence). This CDR3 is 14 amino acids long. Here the CDR3 reads CATRGGTMNSPLHF. The CDR3, as DNA: TGTGCCACCAGAGGGGGAACGATGAATTCACCCCTCCACTTT.

The V gene is TRBV6-1, the J gene TRBJ2-5, with D perhaps given as TRBD1 or TRBD2 (5 bases each). Judging by the DNA end, TRBJ2-7 fits better; the J call may be wrong. Germline CDR1 MNHNS, CDR2 SASEGT. The CDR3 is 17 amino acids. The CDR3 nucleotides are TGTGCCAGCAGTCCAAAAGGGGCGGACTTGGGCTCCTACGAGCAGTACTTC. This codes for CASSPKGADLGSYEQYF.

The V gene is TRBV20-1, the J gene TRBJ1-1; 7 nucleotides line up with TRBD1. Germline V gene lookup returns CDR1 DFQATT and CDR2 SNEGSKA (reference sequence). There are 14 residues in the CDR3. V lost 4 bases, J lost 0 bases, and 5 bases stayed unmatched. The CDR3 DNA reads as TGCAGTGCTAAACAAGGGACAGTGAACACTGAAGCTTTCTTT. Translated: CSAKQGTVNTEAFF.

The chain carries TRBV7-2 and TRBJ2-5; D is tentatively TRBD1 or TRBD2 (5 bases each). The CDR3 covers 14 residues. V lost 5 bases to trimming and J lost 2 bases, with 12 bases between them. Per the germline V gene, CDR1 is SGHTA and CDR2 is FQGNSA. The CDR3, as DNA: TGTGCCAGCAGCCACCGGGACGGACAAGAGACCCAGTACTTC. Amino acids: CASSHRDGQETQYF.

In this sample, this clonotype turned up many times. A read error may produce the germline difference seen at one junction end. The chain joins TRBV4-1 to TRBJ2-7; 13 nucleotides line up with TRBD2. The CDR3 length is 15 residues. Germline V CDR1 and CDR2: MGHRA, YSYEKL. CDR3 region: CASSQERTSGSYPVF. CDR3 nucleotide sequence: TGCGCCAGCAGCCAAGAGAGGACTAGCGGGAGTTATCCAGTCTTC.

This clonotype was counted between two and nine times. The chain links TRBV7-9 to TRBJ2-7; D is unresolved. Per the germline V gene, CDR1 is SEHNR and CDR2 is FQNEAQ (reference sequence). Deletions cut 5 bases from V and 2 bases from J, with 16 bases between. The CDR3 totals 15 residues. The CDR3 spells CASSPTGDIAYEQYF. In nucleotides, the CDR3 is TGTGCCAGCAGCCCCACTGGAGACATTGCCTACGAGCAGTACTTC.

The CDR3 is CASSYSLTRLNEQFF. CDR3 sequence (DNA): TGTGCCAGCAGTTACTCGCTGACACGCCTCAATGAGCAGTTCTTC. This chain joins TRBV6-5 and TRBJ2-1; D ambiguous. Germline V gene lookup returns CDR1 MNHEY and CDR2 SVGAGI. With 0 bases removed from V and 6 bases from J, the gap between germline ends came to 12 bases. The CDR3 covers 15 residues.

This clonotype was found many times. The chain is built from TRBV10-3 and TRBJ2-5; 7 nucleotides agree with TRBD1. The V gene end was trimmed by 5 bases and the J gene end by 3 bases; junction bases not matched to a gene: 12. The germline gives CDR1 ENHRY, CDR2 SYGVKD. The CDR3 has 16 residues. For the CDR3, the DNA is TGTGCCATCAGTCCAACGACAGGGCAGGGGGAAGAGACCCAGTACTTC. Its translation is CAISPTTGQGEETQYF.

V and J are TRBV20-1 and TRBJ1-4, with D possibly matching TRBD1 (5 bases). CDR1 DFQATT and CDR2 SNEGSKA come from the germline V gene (reference sequence). With 3 bases removed from V and 4 bases from J, the gap between germline ends came to 12 bases. This CDR3 has 14 residues. The CDR3 nucleotides are TGCAGTGCTAGTTTCGGGGCAAATAATGAAAAACTGTTTTTT. Amino acids: CSASFGANNEKLFF.

This clonotype was seen at least ten times. The rearrangement joins TRBV7-9 to TRBJ1-2; D remains unclear. The ends were cut back, 5 bases at V and 6 bases at J, with 19 bases in the middle. The CDR3 is made up of 15 amino acids. The germline CDR1 and CDR2 sequences are SEHNR and FQNEAQ (reference sequence). In nucleotides, the CDR3 is TGTGCCAGCAGCCTTACCACGGCGGGTCCAGATGGCTACACCTTC. Amino acids: CASSLTTAGPDGYTF. The full variable domain, completed using reference TRBV7-9 and TRBJ1-2, is DTGVSQNPRHKITKRGQNVTFRCDPISEHNRLYWYRQTLGQGPEFLTYFQNEAQLEKSRLLSDRFSAERPKGSFSTLEIQRTEQGDSAMYLCASSLTTAGPDGYTFGSGTRLTVV.

This clonotype occurred a few times. Mismatch with germline at one junction end may stem from a read error. The chain combines TRBV7-2 with TRBJ2-1; D possibly corresponds to TRBD2 (5 bases). The CDR3 has 15 residues. The germline gives CDR1 SGHTA, CDR2 FQGNSA. The chain's CDR3 is CASSLMSGPYNEQFF. The CDR3 DNA reads as TGTGCCAGCAGCTTAATGAGCGGACCCTACAATGAGCAGTTCTTT.

At least ten counts were recorded for this clonotype. The chain has TRBV5-1 and TRBJ2-1; D is perhaps TRBD1 (5 bases). The V end lost 0 bases, the J end lost 3 bases, and 10 bases lay between the germline ends. The length of the CDR3 is 15 residues. The germline V gene has CDR1 SGHRS and CDR2 YFSETQ. CDR3 residues: CASSLEGLIYNEQFF. For the CDR3, the DNA is TGCGCCAGCAGCTTGGAGGGGCTAATCTACAATGAGCAGTTCTTC.

This chain uses TRBV2 with TRBJ2-5; 11 bases are shared with TRBD2. The CDR3 length is 14 residues. Losses at the gene ends were 9 bases for V and 7 bases for J; bases not matched to a gene: 10. The germline V gene encodes CDR1 SNHLY and CDR2 FYNNEI. This chain's CDR3 is CASSSGTSGPTQYF. For the CDR3, the DNA is TGTGCCAGTAGTTCCGGGACTAGCGGTCCGACCCAGTACTTC.

This chain links TRBV6-6 with TRBJ1-5; D might be TRBD1 (5 bases). Per germline, CDR1 MNHNY and CDR2 SVGAGI (reference sequence). Trimming cost V 6 bases and J 6 bases, with 12 bases left between them. The CDR3 is 13 amino acids. CDR3 DNA sequence: TGTGCCAGCAGCGAGGGGCAGCTTCAGCCCCAGCATTTT. Protein: CASSEGQLQPQHF.